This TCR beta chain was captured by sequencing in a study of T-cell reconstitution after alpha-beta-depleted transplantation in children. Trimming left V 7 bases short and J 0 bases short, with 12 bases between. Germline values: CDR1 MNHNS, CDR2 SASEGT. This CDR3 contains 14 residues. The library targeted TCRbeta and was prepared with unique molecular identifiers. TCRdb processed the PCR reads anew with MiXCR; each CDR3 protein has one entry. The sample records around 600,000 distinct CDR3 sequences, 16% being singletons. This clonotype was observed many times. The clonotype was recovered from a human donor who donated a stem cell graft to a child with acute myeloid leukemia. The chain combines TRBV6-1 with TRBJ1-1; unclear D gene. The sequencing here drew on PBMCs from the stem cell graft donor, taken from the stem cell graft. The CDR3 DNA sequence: TGTGCCAGCACCCCGGGAGAAATGAACACTGAAGCTTTCTTT. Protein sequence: CASTPGEMNTEAFF.